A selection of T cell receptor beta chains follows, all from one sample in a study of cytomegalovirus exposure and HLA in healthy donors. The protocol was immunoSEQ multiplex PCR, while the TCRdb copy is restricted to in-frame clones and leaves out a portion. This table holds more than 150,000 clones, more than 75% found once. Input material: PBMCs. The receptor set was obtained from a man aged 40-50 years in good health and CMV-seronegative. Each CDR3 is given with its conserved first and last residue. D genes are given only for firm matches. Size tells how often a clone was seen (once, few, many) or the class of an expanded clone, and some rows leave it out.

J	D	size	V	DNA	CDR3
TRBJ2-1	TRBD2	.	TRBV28	TGTGCCAGCAGTTTATCTACAAGCGGGAGGGAGAACAATGAGCAGTTCTTC	CASSLSTSGRENNEQFF
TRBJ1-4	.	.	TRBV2	TGTGCCAGCAGTGAGGGGCCGGCTTTACTGTTTTTT	CASSEGPALLFF
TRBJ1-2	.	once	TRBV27	TGTGCCAGCAGTTTAGGGTCGGGGGGGGATGGCTACACCTTC	CASSLGSGGDGYTF
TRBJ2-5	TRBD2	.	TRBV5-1	TGCGCCAGCAGCTTTTCCGGGACTAGCCAAGAGACCCAGTACTTC	CASSFSGTSQETQYF
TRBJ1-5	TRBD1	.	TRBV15	TGTGCCACCAGCAGGGGGGGGCAGGGGGCTCGTCAGCCCCAGCATTTT	CATSRGGQGARQPQHF
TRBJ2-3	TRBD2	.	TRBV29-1	TGCAGCTTCTGGCCGGGACTAGCGGGAGATACGCAGTATTTT	CSFWPGLAGDTQYF
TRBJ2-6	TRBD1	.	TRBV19	TGTGCCAGTAGTATGGGGACAGCTGGGGCCAACGTCCTGACTTTC	CASSMGTAGANVLTF
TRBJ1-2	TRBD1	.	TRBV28	TGTGCCAGCAGTTCCGGACAGGGGTCCGGGGGGTGGAGCGGCTACACCTTC	CASSSGQGSGGWSGYTF
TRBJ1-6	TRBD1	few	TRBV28	TGTGCCAGCAGCAGGGGGTTGGATTCACCCCTCCACTTT	CASSRGLDSPLHF
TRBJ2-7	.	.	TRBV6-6	TGTGCCAGCAGCACTAGTACTAACGAGCAGTACTTC	CASSTSTNEQYF
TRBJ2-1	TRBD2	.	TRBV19	TGTGCCAGTAAAGTATTAGCGGGAGGGCACAATGAGCAGTTCTTC	CASKVLAGGHNEQFF
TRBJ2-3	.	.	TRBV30	TGTGCCTGGAGTGTACGAAGGACTACGGGCACAGATACGCAGTATTTT	CAWSVRRTTGTDTQYF
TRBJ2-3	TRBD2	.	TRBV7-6	TGTGCCAGCAGCTTAGCGGCGGGAGGGACAGATACGCAGTATTTT	CASSLAAGGTDTQYF
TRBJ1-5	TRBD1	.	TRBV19	TGTGCCAGTAGCCATACAGGGGGACTTAGCAATCAGCCCCAGCATTTT	CASSHTGGLSNQPQHF
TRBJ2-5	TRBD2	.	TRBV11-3	TGTGCCAGCAGCTTAGACGGGCGGGGGGGGGAGACCCAGTACTTC	CASSLDGRGGETQYF
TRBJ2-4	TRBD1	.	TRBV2	TGTGCCAGCAGCGGTGACAGGGGTATTGGCATTCAGTACTTC	CASSGDRGIGIQYF
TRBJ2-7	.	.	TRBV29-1	TGCAGCGTTGAAGACAGGGCGTCCTACGAGCAGTACTTC	CSVEDRASYEQYF
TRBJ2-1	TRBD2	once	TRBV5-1	TGCGCCAGCAGCTTTGGTGGGCTAGCGGGAGGCGAGCAGTTCTTC	CASSFGGLAGGEQFF
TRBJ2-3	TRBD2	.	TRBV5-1	TGCGCCAGCAGCTTGGCCGAGGGCTGGCGGGAGGAGGGAGATACGCAGTATTTT	CASSLAEGWREEGDTQYF
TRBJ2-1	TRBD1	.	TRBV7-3	TGTGCCAGCAGCACGACCGGAGGCCGGGACAGAGTTTACAATGAGCAGTTCTTC	CASSTTGGRDRVYNEQFF
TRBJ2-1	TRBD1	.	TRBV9	TGTGCCAGCAGCGTAGACGGGACAGGGGGGATGCTCTTTTACAATGAGCAGTTCTTC	CASSVDGTGGMLFYNEQFF
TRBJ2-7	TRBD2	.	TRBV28	TGTGCCAGCCAATTAGCGGGAGGGTACAGGGGGTACGAGCAGTACTTC	CASQLAGGYRGYEQYF
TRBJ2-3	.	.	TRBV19	TGTGCCAGTAGTCCACAGGCCCTGAGCACAGATACGCAGTATTTT	CASSPQALSTDTQYF
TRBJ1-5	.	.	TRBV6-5	TGTGCCAGCAGCCTAGCCCCCTCCCAGCCCCAGCATTTT	CASSLAPSQPQHF
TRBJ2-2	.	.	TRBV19	TGTGCCAGTAGTCTTGGGCCGCCTGGGAACACCGGGGAGCTGTTTTTT	CASSLGPPGNTGELFF
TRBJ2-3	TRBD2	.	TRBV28	TGTGCCAGCAGTTTATTGCGGGAGAGCCCCACAGATACGCAGTATTTT	CASSLLRESPTDTQYF
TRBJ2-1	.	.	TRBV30	TGTGCCTGCGACAGCCGCAATGAGCAGTTCTTC	CACDSRNEQFF
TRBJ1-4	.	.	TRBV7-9	TGTGCCAGCAGCTTAACGGGGGTTGGTGAAAAACTGTTTTTT	CASSLTGVGEKLFF
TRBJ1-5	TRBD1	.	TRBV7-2	TGTGCCAGCAGCTTGGGGACAGGGAATCAGCCCCAGCATTTT	CASSLGTGNQPQHF
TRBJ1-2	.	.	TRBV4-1	TGCGCCAGCAGCCAGGGTTCCGGGAATAACTATGGCTACACCTTC	CASSQGSGNNYGYTF
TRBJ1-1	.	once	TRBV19	TGTGCCAGTAGTATATCCTTGAACACTGAAGCTTTCTTT	CASSISLNTEAFF
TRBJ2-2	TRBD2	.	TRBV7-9	TGTGCCAGCAGTCTAGCGGGCCCGGGCACCGGGGAGCTGTTTTTT	CASSLAGPGTGELFF
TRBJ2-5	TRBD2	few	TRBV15	TGTGCCACCAGCTCATGGACTAGTCGGGAGACCCAGTACTTC	CATSSWTSRETQYF
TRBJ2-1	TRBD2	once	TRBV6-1	TGTGCCAGCCTACTAGCGGGGGGGCATATTGAGCAGTTCTTC	CASLLAGGHIEQFF
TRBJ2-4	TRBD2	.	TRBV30	TGTGCCTGGATCACCCCCGGGAGGCCCAAAAACATTCAGTACTTC	CAWITPGRPKNIQYF
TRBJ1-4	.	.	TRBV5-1	TGCGCCAGCAGCTTCGATGGCAGAAAACTGTTTTTT	CASSFDGRKLFF
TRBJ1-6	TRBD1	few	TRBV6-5	TGTGCCAGCAGTTACTCATCGACAGGGAACTCACCCCTCCACTTT	CASSYSSTGNSPLHF
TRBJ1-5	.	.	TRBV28	TGTGCCAGCAGTTCAGGGTTTGGCAATCAGCCCCAGCATTTT	CASSSGFGNQPQHF
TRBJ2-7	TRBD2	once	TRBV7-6	TGTGCCAGCAGCTTAGGGGGACTAGCGGGAATCGACGAGCAGTACTTC	CASSLGGLAGIDEQYF
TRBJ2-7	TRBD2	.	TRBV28	TGTGCCAGCAGCTCGCCCGCGACTAGCGGGATCGGCGAGCAGTACTTC	CASSSPATSGIGEQYF
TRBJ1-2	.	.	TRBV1	TGCACCAGCAGGCGGAGGGAGCAGCTGAATGGCTACACCTTC	CTSRRREQLNGYTF
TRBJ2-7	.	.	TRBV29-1	TGCAGCGTTGAAGATGACCGCGGTTACGAGCAGTACTTC	CSVEDDRGYEQYF
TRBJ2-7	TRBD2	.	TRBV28	TGTGCCAGCAGTTTAAGGCGGGAGGCAGTGGAGCAGTACTTC	CASSLRREAVEQYF
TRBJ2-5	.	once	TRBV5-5	TGTGCCAGCAGCTCCCATCGACTAGAGAGGTACCAAGAGACCCAGTACTTC	CASSSHRLERYQETQYF
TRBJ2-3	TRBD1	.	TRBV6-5	TGTGCCAGCAGTTCCGGACAGGGTGGGCAGTATTTT	CASSSGQGGQYF
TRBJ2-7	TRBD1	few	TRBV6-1	TGTGCCAGCACTATATGGGGACAGGCCTACGAGCAGTACTTC	CASTIWGQAYEQYF
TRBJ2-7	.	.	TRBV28	TGTGCCAGCGGCCCCCGACAGAGCTACGAGCAGTACTTC	CASGPRQSYEQYF
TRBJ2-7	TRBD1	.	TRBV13	TGTGCCAGCAGCTCGACAGGGGTTAAACACAGAGGGGTTTACGAGCAGTACTTC	CASSSTGVKHRGVYEQYF
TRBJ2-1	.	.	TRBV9	TGTGCCAGCACCACACAACCGCTCTCCTACAATGAGCAGTTCTTC	CASTTQPLSYNEQFF
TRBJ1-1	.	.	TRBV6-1	TGTGCCAGCAGGACGACCGGATGGGGCCCCACTGAAGCTTTCTTT	CASRTTGWGPTEAFF
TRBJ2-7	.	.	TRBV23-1	TGCGCCAGCAGTCGAGGAGTAATCTACGAGCAGTACTTC	CASSRGVIYEQYF
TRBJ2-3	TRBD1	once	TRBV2	TGTGCCAGCAGTGAGCGGGACAGGGGGATTACAGATACGCAGTATTTT	CASSERDRGITDTQYF
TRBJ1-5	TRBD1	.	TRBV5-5	TGTGCCAGCAGCTATCTTCCCCTCGGACAGGGGTTTGAGCCCCAGCATTTT	CASSYLPLGQGFEPQHF
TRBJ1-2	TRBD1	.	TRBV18	TGTGCCAGCTCACCAGGGACAGGGGGGAACTATGGCTACACCTTC	CASSPGTGGNYGYTF
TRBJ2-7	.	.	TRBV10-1	TGCGCCAGCAGTGTTAACAGGGTAGACGAGCAGTACTTC	CASSVNRVDEQYF
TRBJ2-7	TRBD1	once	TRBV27	TGTGCCAGCAGCCCAGGGGGCTGGCAGTACTTC	CASSPGGWQYF
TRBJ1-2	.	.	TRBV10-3	TGTGCCATCAGTGAGGATGGTACAGGATTCAACTATGGCTACACCTTC	CAISEDGTGFNYGYTF